This TCR beta chain appears in the sequencing data of a study of blood T cell repertoires in COVID-19. Overall study context: Samples came from the United States, Italy and Spain, spanning acute and convalescent COVID-19. T cells, B-cell-depleted T cells, or PBMCs provided the cDNA or gDNA that served as material.

V lost 1 base to trimming and J lost 7 bases, with 10 bases between them. Germline V CDR1 and CDR2: SEHNR, FQNEAQ (reference sequence). The CDR3 spans 13 residues. Those enrolled in Seattle joined during active infection and were followed longitudinally afterward. Authors' processing steps: Using reference gene primer amplification, nucleated cell counts were estimated. Profiled with immunoSEQ multiplex PCR; TCRdb holds only in-frame clones, not every one. The V and J calls and clone size come from that table; D and trimming were worked out from the DNA. Of 210,000 or so clones listed, 75% to 85% were seen once; the top ten hold approximately 5.1%.

This sequence joins TRBV7-9 and TRBJ1-2, with unresolved D. The sample comprised peripheral blood. The receptor's source is a man aged 50 or older with COVID-19, enrolled during active disease. The CDR3 region has the DNA TGTGCCAGCAGCTTAGATCCCATTTTTGGCTACACCTTC. Its protein product is CASSLDPIFGYTF. The full variable domain, its missing parts supplied by reference TRBV7-9 and TRBJ1-2, is DTGVSQNPRHKITKRGQNVTFRCDPISEHNRLYWYRQTLGQGPEFLTYFQNEAQLEKSRLLSDRFSAERPKGSFSTLEIQRTEQGDSAMYLCASSLDPIFGYTFGSGTRLTVV.